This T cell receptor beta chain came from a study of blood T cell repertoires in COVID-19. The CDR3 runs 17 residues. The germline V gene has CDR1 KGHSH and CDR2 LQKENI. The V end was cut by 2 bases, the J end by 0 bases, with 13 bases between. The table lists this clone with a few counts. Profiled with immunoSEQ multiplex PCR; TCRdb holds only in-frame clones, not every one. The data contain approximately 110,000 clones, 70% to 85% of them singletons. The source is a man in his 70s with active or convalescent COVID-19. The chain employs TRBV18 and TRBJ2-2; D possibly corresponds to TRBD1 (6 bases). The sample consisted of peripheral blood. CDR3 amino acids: CASSPYRDGANTGELFF. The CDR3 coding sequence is TGTGCCAGCTCACCATACAGGGACGGGGCGAACACCGGGGAGCTGTTTTTT. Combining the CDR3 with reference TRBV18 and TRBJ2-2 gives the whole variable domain NAGVMQNPRHLVRRRGQEARLRCSPMKGHSHVYWYRQLPEEGLKFMVYLQKENIIDESGMPKERFSAEFPKEGPSILRIQQVVRGDSAAYFCASSPYRDGANTGELFFGEGSRLTVL.